The 7 T cell receptor beta chains below come from one sample, sequenced in a study of CD8+CD57+ T cells in acquired aplastic anemia. Investigators profiled TCR beta VDJ and CDR3 from genomic DNA template. Each CDR3 protein gets one entry after TCRdb re-called the reads with MiXCR. This sample has some 120,000 distinct CDR3 sequences, with almost 40% found just once. The authors sequenced patients whose flow cytometry had shown CD8+CD57+ cell expansion. Source material: sorted CD4+, CD8+, or CD8+CD57+ T cells (not recorded which) from PBMCs. The receptors come from a human donor with aplastic anemia.

A word on this clonotype: A much larger clonotype is one base distant, so this may be a read error. The chain employs TRBV3-1 and TRBJ2-7; D is uncertain. The CDR3 contains 16 residues. The V gene's germline CDR1 is LGHDT and CDR2 YNNKEL (reference sequence). Between the trimmed V and J ends, which lost 0 bases and 2 bases, there was a span of 14 bases. Here the CDR3 reads CASSQDSPGLTYEQYV. The CDR3 DNA reads TGTGCCAGCAGCCAAGATAGCCCCGGCCTCACCTACGAGCAGTACGTC.

The V and J genes are TRBV7-9 and TRBJ2-3, with D hard to call. Per germline, CDR1 SEHNR and CDR2 FQNEAQ (reference sequence). The CDR3 sequence is 12 residues long. The V end lost 5 bases, the J end lost 9 bases, and 12 bases lay between the germline ends. CDR3 sequence (DNA): TGTGCCAGCAGCGGTGGCCCTCACACGCAGTATTTT. It is translated as CASSGGPHTQYF.

The chain employs TRBV20-1 and TRBJ2-7, with TRBD2 matching over 8 bases. The trim removed 5 bases at V and 1 base at J, leaving 10 bases unmatched. CDR1 DFQATT and CDR2 SNEGSKA come from the germline V gene (reference sequence). The CDR3 loop spans 15 amino acids. The CDR3 protein is CSALGVAGPSYEQYF. Here the CDR3 DNA reads TGCAGTGCTCTCGGGGTAGCGGGGCCTTCCTACGAGCAGTACTTC.

The chain carries TRBV5-1 and TRBJ2-7; D perhaps matches TRBD2 (6 bases). The CDR3 sequence is 16 residues long. Germline values: CDR1 SGHRS, CDR2 YFSETQ. Trimming took 0 bases from V and 0 from J, leaving 13 bases between them. The CDR3 is CASSLGGAGPSYEQYF. The CDR3 DNA follows: TGCGCCAGCAGCTTGGGCGGGGCGGGACCCTCCTACGAGCAGTACTTC.

This clonotype was picked up many times. This chain uses TRBV20-1 with TRBJ2-7; D possibly corresponds to TRBD2 (5 bases). V lost 7 bases to trimming and J lost 3 bases, with 7 bases between them. The CDR3 length is 10 residues. The V gene's germline CDR1 is DFQATT and CDR2 SNEGSKA (reference sequence). The CDR3 is CSVRGYEQYF. In nucleotides, the CDR3 is TGCAGTGTCCGGGGCTACGAGCAGTACTTC.

This clonotype was picked up many times. V gene TRBV7-6 combines with J gene TRBJ2-3; 9 nucleotides match TRBD2. Looked up from germline, CDR1 is SGHVS and CDR2 is FNYEAQ. V trimming: 2 bases; J trimming: 4 bases; junction bases outside the gene matches: 7. This CDR3 comprises 16 residues. The CDR3 protein is CASSLRASGVADTQYF. CDR3 DNA sequence: TGTGCCAGCAGCTTAAGGGCTAGCGGGGTAGCAGATACGCAGTATTTT.

In this sample, this clonotype turned up many times. The rearrangement joins TRBV15 to TRBJ2-3; D gene ambiguous. Trimming took 3 bases from V and 4 from J, leaving 5 bases between them. CDR1 and CDR2 (germline): LNHNV, YYDKDF (reference sequence). The CDR3 length is 12 residues. The CDR3: CATSSAPDTQYF. The CDR3 nucleotides read TGTGCCACCAGCAGCGCCCCAGATACGCAGTATTTT.